This TCR beta chain is drawn from a study of cytomegalovirus exposure and HLA in healthy donors. Profiling relied on immunoSEQ multiplex PCR, and the TCRdb table lists in-frame clones only, not all of them. The sample lists more than 200,000 clones; around 90% were seen once. V lost 4 bases and J lost 0; bases outside the gene matches: 6. The CDR3 is 15 amino acids. Looked up from germline, CDR1 is MNHEY and CDR2 is SMNVEV (reference sequence). The sequence derives from a woman aged 25 to 39 in good health and CMV-seronegative. Sequencing was done on a sample of PBMCs. This chain connects TRBV27 to TRBJ2-7; 7 nucleotides align to TRBD1. The CDR3 is CASSSGTDSSYEQYF. The CDR3 DNA reads as TGTGCCAGCAGTTCTGGGACAGATAGCTCCTACGAGCAGTACTTC.